This passage covers 27 T cell receptor beta chains from one sample sequenced in a study of Graves' ophthalmopathy and Graves' hyperthyroidism. For repertoire sequencing, the TCR beta CDR3 regions were amplified from RNA transcripts. The library came from an HTBI-primed first-round RT-PCR and a second-round multiplex PCR. A single record per CDR3 protein comes from TCRdb applying MiXCR to the multiplex PCR reads. Of about 1.1 million distinct CDR3 sequences listed, about two fifths are singletons. The sequencing input was peripheral blood or thyroid tissue (not recorded which). Every receptor here comes from an adult man with Graves' hyperthyroidism.

This clonotype was counted many times. No conserved phenylalanine or tryptophan is present at the end of the CDR3, so a read error is the likely explanation. The DNA is omitted, as the CDR3 cannot be located on it reliably, and the CDR3 follows TCRdb's listing. The chain combines TRBV12-3 or TRBV12-4 with TRBJ1-5; no DNA check was done on the table's D call, TRBD1. Ends included, the CDR3 has 11 residues. The CDR3 sequence is CASSFFQGAAR.

The chain joins TRBV15 to TRBJ2-7; no definite D call. The CDR3 covers 14 residues. V lost 5 bases and J lost 3, with 14 bases in between. Germline V gives CDR1 LNHNV, CDR2 YYDKDF (reference sequence). The CDR3 sequence is CATSHGGPLYEQYF. DNA of the CDR3: TGTGCCACCAGCCACGGTGGGCCCCTCTACGAGCAGTACTTC. Full variable domain (outside the CDR3, taken from reference TRBV15 and TRBJ2-7): DAMVIQNPRYQVTQFGKPVTLSCSQTLNHNVMYWYQQKSSQAPKLLFHYYDKDFNNEADTPDNFQSRRPNTSFCFLDIRSPGLGDTAMYLCATSHGGPLYEQYFGPGTRLTVT.

V is TRBV19 and J is TRBJ1-3, with D perhaps matching TRBD1 (6 bases). V was cut by 2 bases and J by 4 bases, with 9 bases left in between. In germline, CDR1 is LNHDA, CDR2 SQIVND (reference sequence). This CDR3 contains 14 residues. DNA for the CDR3: TGTGCCAGTAGTATACTCGGGACAGGAAACACCATATATTTT. Amino acid sequence: CASSILGTGNTIYF.

This clonotype was observed many times. The J gene is TRBJ1-5, the V gene TRBV11-2; unclear D gene. This CDR3 comprises 15 residues. With 2 bases removed from V and 1 base from J, the gap between germline ends came to 9 bases. The germline V gene encodes CDR1 SGHAT and CDR2 FQNNGV. CDR3 protein: CASSLLGESNQPQHF. CDR3 coding DNA: TGTGCCAGCAGCTTACTCGGGGAGAGCAATCAGCCCCAGCATTTT.

V and J are TRBV29-1 and TRBJ1-3; a weak D match, TRBD1 (6 bases). Germline V lookup: CDR1 SQVTM, CDR2 ANQGSEA. This CDR3 contains 12 residues. The V end lost 8 bases, the J end lost 7 bases, and 15 bases lay between the germline ends. The DNA for the CDR3 is TGCAGCCCGTGGACAGACCAGAACACCATATATTTT. Its translation: CSPWTDQNTIYF.

This clonotype was seen ten or more times. The chain combines TRBV25-1 with TRBJ1-1; 7 bases map to TRBD1. After removal of 3 bases from V and 3 bases from J, the junction contained 1 base not matched to a gene. The germline CDR1 and CDR2 sequences are MGHDK and SYGVNS. The CDR3 runs 13 residues. The CDR3 DNA is TGTGCCAGCAGTGATGACAGGGACACTGAAGCTTTCTTT. Protein product: CASSDDRDTEAFF.

In regard to this clonotype: The missing conserved phenylalanine or tryptophan at the end of this CDR3 makes a read error likely. The limits of the CDR3 on the DNA are not certain, so only TCRdb's listed CDR3 is given. The rearrangement uses TRBV24-1 and TRBJ2-5; the DNA was not used to check the table's D call, TRBD2. The CDR3 length is 14 residues, termini included. CDR1 is KGHDR and CDR2 is SFDVKD in the germline V gene. The CDR3 here is CATSDSGLAGGPNT.

This clonotype has at least ten counts. This chain uses TRBV7-9 with TRBJ1-4; D ambiguous. Germline CDR1 and CDR2: SEHNR and FQNEAQ (reference sequence). The CDR3 length is 12 residues. V lost 9 bases and J lost 4, with 9 bases in between. This CDR3 reads CASTLNNEKLFF. The DNA of the CDR3 is TGTGCCAGTACTCTGAATAATGAAAAACTGTTTTTT.

This clonotype was counted at least ten times. This chain connects TRBV7-2 to TRBJ1-1, with TRBD1 as a possible D gene (5 bases). The CDR3 has 15 amino acids. Trimming took off 0 bases at V and 0 bases at J, with 8 bases between the two ends. Germline CDR1 is SGHTA and CDR2 is FQGNSA. Here the CDR3 reads CASSLARQMNTEAFF. CDR3 DNA sequence: TGTGCCAGCAGCTTAGCAAGACAGATGAACACTGAAGCTTTCTTT.

The chain employs TRBV10-3 and TRBJ1-2; no definite D call. The V gene lost 0 bases and the J gene lost 1 base, with 9 bases spanning the gap. CDR3 size: 15 residues. Germline CDR1 reads ENHRY; CDR2 reads SYGVKD. In DNA, the CDR3 is TGTGCCATCAGTGAGTCGAGAGCAAGTAACTATGGCTACACCTTC. The encoded protein is CAISESRASNYGYTF.

The chain couples TRBV24-1 to TRBJ2-5; D gene unclear. Germline assignment: CDR1 KGHDR and CDR2 SFDVKD. The CDR3 runs 16 residues. Between the trimmed V and J ends, which lost 0 bases and 5 bases, there was a span of 15 bases. DNA for the CDR3: TGTGCCACCAGTGATTTGACCACAGAGACCGGGGAGACCCAGTACTTC. The encoded protein is CATSDLTTETGETQYF.

This chain links TRBV10-1 with TRBJ2-2; D uncertain. Trimming shortened V by 8 bases and J by 6 bases, and 13 bases separated the two germline ends. The CDR3 has 13 amino acids. Germline lookup yields CDR1 WNHNN and CDR2 SYGVQD (reference sequence). The CDR3 loop is CASPESGSGELFF. For the CDR3, the DNA is TGCGCCAGCCCAGAAAGTGGTTCCGGGGAGCTGTTTTTT.

The genes are TRBV2 and TRBJ1-6; D call uncertain. The CDR3 totals 13 residues. The germline V gene has CDR1 SNHLY and CDR2 FYNNEI. V was clipped by 3 bases and J by 10 bases, with 10 bases between them. This CDR3 is CASSDSHSSPLHF. The CDR3, as DNA: TGTGCCAGCAGTGACAGCCATTCCTCACCCCTCCACTTT.

CDR3 loop: CSASARTSGRGAGEQYF. CDR3 nucleotides: TGCAGTGCTAGCGCCCGGACTAGCGGGAGAGGAGCCGGGGAGCAGTACTTC. This chain uses TRBV20-1 with TRBJ2-7; 13 bases align to TRBD2. The CDR3 totals 17 residues. Germline V gene data show CDR1 as DFQATT and CDR2 as SNEGSKA (reference sequence). Losses at the gene ends were 3 bases for V and 7 bases for J; bases not matched to a gene: 15.

In this sample, this clonotype turned up a few times. J is TRBJ1-2 and V is TRBV3-1, with 9 bases that match TRBD1. CDR1 and CDR2 from the germline V gene are LGHDT and YNNKEL (reference sequence). The CDR3 is 16 residues long. Losses at the gene ends were 0 bases for V and 8 bases for J; bases not matched to a gene: 10. CDR3 bases: TGTGCCAGCAGCCAAGAGTACGGGACAGGGTGGGAAGGCTACACCTTC. Residues: CASSQEYGTGWEGYTF.

The rearrangement links TRBV20-1 to TRBJ2-3; tentative D call: TRBD2 (5 bases). The germline V gene encodes CDR1 DFQATT and CDR2 SNEGSKA (reference sequence). With 6 bases removed from V and 4 bases from J, the gap between germline ends came to 17 bases. This CDR3 has 14 amino acids. The CDR3 coding sequence is TGCAGTGCCCGCAGGACTCAAGTGGCAGATACGCAGTATTTT. It specifies CSARRTQVADTQYF.

V gene TRBV2 combines with J gene TRBJ2-7, with D perhaps assigned TRBD1 or TRBD2 (6 bases each). V was clipped by 6 bases and J by 2 bases, with 32 bases between them. CDR3 length equals 20 residues. CDR1 SNHLY and CDR2 FYNNEI come from the germline V gene. CDR3 sequence: CASSFWIKRKRGTHAYEQYF. CDR3 nucleotides: TGTGCCAGCAGCTTTTGGATCAAACGAAAGAGGGGGACTCATGCCTACGAGCAGTACTTC.

A few counts support this clonotype. The V and J genes are TRBV12-3 or TRBV12-4 and TRBJ1-5, with a weak D call TRBD1 (5 bases). The CDR3 is 14 amino acids. V was trimmed by 7 bases and J by 3 bases, leaving 13 bases between them. The CDR3 DNA sequence: TGTGCCAGCAACCATGGGGGAAACAATCAGCCCCAGCATTTT. This sequence encodes CASNHGGNNQPQHF.

This clonotype occurred a few times. CDR3 nucleotides: TGTGCCAGCAATGGCGGGGGGACCCAGTACTTC. Encoded protein: CASNGGGTQYF. The chain combines TRBV2 with TRBJ2-5; TRBD2 matches 7 bases. This CDR3 is built from 11 residues. In germline, CDR1 is SNHLY, CDR2 FYNNEI. Losses at the gene ends were 7 bases for V and 7 bases for J; bases not matched to a gene: 3.

This clonotype was counted a few times. The chain recombines TRBV11-2 with TRBJ1-2; D is unresolved. The ends were cut back, 3 bases at V and 0 bases at J, with 11 bases in the middle. Germline V gene lookup returns CDR1 SGHAT and CDR2 FQNNGV. This CDR3 contains 15 residues. CDR3 sequence reads: CASSFQLSPNYGYTF. The CDR3 nucleotides are TGTGCCAGCAGCTTCCAGTTGTCACCTAACTATGGCTACACCTTC.

The chain is built from TRBV10-2 and TRBJ2-7; 11 positions agree with TRBD2. CDR1 is WSHSY and CDR2 is SAAADI in the germline V gene. J gave up 2 bases and V 2 bases, and 5 bases lay outside the gene matches. The CDR3 sequence is 16 residues long. The CDR3 reads CASSERLAGTTYEQYF. The CDR3 DNA follows: TGCGCCAGCAGTGAGAGACTAGCGGGAACAACCTACGAGCAGTACTTC.

This clonotype was counted many times. The V call is TRBV19, the J call TRBJ2-6; D is possibly TRBD1 or TRBD2 (5 bases each). V was pared by 4 bases and J by 2 bases, with 9 bases between. Germline CDR1 is LNHDA and CDR2 is SQIVND (reference sequence). This CDR3 has 15 amino acids. The CDR3 loop reads CASSRGTAGANVLTF. CDR3 in DNA: TGTGCCAGTAGTAGAGGGACGGCTGGGGCCAACGTCCTGACTTTC.

The chain joins TRBV4-1 to TRBJ1-2; D is ambiguous. Germline lookup yields CDR1 MGHRA and CDR2 YSYEKL. V lost 2 bases to trimming and J lost 3 bases, with 13 bases between them. This CDR3 has 15 amino acids. CDR3 protein: CASSQSRISYYGYTF. In DNA, the CDR3 is TGCGCCAGCAGCCAATCAAGAATATCCTACTATGGCTACACCTTC.

The V and J genes are TRBV19 and TRBJ2-7, with D tentatively TRBD2 (5 bases). Germline-derived CDR1 and CDR2 are LNHDA and SQIVND (reference sequence). CDR3 length: 15 amino acids. Deletions cut 5 bases from V and 0 bases from J, with 14 bases between. The CDR3 protein is CASSEGGRSSYEQYF. CDR3 sequence (DNA): TGTGCCAGTAGTGAAGGCGGGCGAAGCTCCTACGAGCAGTACTTC.

As concerns this clonotype: A much larger clone lies one base from this, so it may be a read error. The chain is built from TRBV7-7 and TRBJ2-2; no definite D call. The ends were cut back, 3 bases at V and 6 bases at J, with 17 bases in the middle. The CDR3 extends over 16 amino acids. Germline loops: CDR1 SSHAT, CDR2 FNYEAQ (reference sequence). DNA for the CDR3: TGTGCCAGCAGCTTTGCCCTCCCGGGTCAGGCCGGGGAGCTGTTTTTT. It codes for CASSFALPGQAGELFF.

The CDR3 loop reads CASSDGQTNQPQHF. CDR3 sequence (DNA): TGTGCCAGCAGTGACGGCCAGACCAATCAGCCCCAGCATTTT. V and J are TRBV25-1 and TRBJ1-5; D remains unclear. Germline V gene data show CDR1 as MGHDK and CDR2 as SYGVNS. There are 14 residues in the CDR3. V lost 3 bases and J 3 bases, leaving 9 bases between the germline ends.

A word on this clonotype: With a much larger clone just one base away, this may be a read error. V gene TRBV20-1 combines with J gene TRBJ1-1; D is undetermined. The CDR3 loop spans 11 amino acids. From germline, CDR1 is DFQATT and CDR2 SNEGSKA (reference sequence). The CDR3, as DNA: TGCAGTGCTTCCCAAACCTCTGAAGCTTCCTTT. Translating gives CSASQTSEASF.